This TCR beta chain was documented in a study of cytomegalovirus exposure and HLA in healthy donors. This clone was seen a handful of times. The CDR3 consists of 13 residues. V lost 5 bases, J lost 5 bases, and 13 bases lay in between. In germline, CDR1 is SGDLS, CDR2 YYNGEE. PCR involved 60 Vbeta and 13 Jbeta primers. TCRdb's copy holds only in-frame clones and misses some; the assay was immunoSEQ multiplex PCR. The sample has 150,000 to 200,000 clones, about 12% seen once. The receptor was isolated from a man aged 50-59 years in good health and CMV-seropositive. The sequenced sample was PBMCs. J is TRBJ2-5 and V is TRBV9; D is perhaps TRBD2 (6 bases). The CDR3 region has the DNA TGTGCCAGCAGACCCAGTGGGGGGGAGACCCAGTACTTC. Translated, it gives CASRPSGGETQYF.